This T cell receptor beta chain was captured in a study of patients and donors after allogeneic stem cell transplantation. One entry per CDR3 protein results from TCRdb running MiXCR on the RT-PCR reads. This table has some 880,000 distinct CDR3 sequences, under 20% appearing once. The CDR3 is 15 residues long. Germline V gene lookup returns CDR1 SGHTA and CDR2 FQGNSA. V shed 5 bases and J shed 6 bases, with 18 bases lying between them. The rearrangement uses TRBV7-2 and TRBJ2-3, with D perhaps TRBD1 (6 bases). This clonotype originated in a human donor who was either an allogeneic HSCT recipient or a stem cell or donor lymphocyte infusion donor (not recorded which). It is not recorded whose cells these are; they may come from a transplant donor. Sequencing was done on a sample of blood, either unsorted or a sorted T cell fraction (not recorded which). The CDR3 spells CASSPGVVVGDTQYF. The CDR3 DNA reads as TGTGCCAGCAGCCCAGGGGTAGTCGTCGGGGATACGCAGTATTTT. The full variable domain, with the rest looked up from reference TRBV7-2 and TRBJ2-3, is GAGVSQSPSNKVTEKGKDVELRCDPISGHTALYWYRQSLGQGLEFLIYFQGNSAPDKSGLPSDRFSAERTGGSVSTLTIQRTQQEDSAVYLCASSPGVVVGDTQYFGPGTRLTVL.